This T cell receptor beta chain was recovered during a study of CD8 T cells in Susac syndrome. CDR1 and CDR2 (germline): SGHRS, YFSETQ. There are 15 residues in the CDR3. V was clipped by 5 bases and J by 2 bases; unmatched bases: 7. General study results and limits: Repertoires of Susac syndrome CD4+ T cells lacked clonal expansion.

Random hexamers were used to reverse transcribe the RNA input (0.5 to 1 ug). It was immunoSEQ multiplex PCR that amplified TCR beta CDR3 across 54 Vbeta and 13 Jbeta. TCRdb independently ran MiXCR on the immunoSEQ multiplex PCR reads; one entry per CDR3 protein. The data show 140,000 to 150,000 distinct CDR3 sequences, approximately 96% seen once. On this clonotype itself: As yet, its antigen is unknown.

The chain uses TRBV5-1 and TRBJ1-2, with 9 bases fitting TRBD1. Material for sequencing was CD4+ T cells from PBMCs. The receptor's source is a human donor with Susac syndrome. The CDR3 DNA follows: TGCGCCAGCAGACCTAATACAGGGGGCAACTATGGCTACACCTTC. Its protein is CASRPNTGGNYGYTF.